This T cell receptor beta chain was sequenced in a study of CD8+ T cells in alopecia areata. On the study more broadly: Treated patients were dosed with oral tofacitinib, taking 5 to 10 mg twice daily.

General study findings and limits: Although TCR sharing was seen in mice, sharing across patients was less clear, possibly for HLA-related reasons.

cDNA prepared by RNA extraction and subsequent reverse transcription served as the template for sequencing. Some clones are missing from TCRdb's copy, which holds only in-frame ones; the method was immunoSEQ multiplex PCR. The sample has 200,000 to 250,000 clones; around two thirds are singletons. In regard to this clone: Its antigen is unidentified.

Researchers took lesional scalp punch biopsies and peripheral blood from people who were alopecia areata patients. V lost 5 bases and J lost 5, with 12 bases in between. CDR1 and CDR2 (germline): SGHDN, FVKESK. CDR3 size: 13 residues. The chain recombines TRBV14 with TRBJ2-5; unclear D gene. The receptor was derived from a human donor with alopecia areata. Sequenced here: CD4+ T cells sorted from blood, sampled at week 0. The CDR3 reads CASSTSLRETQYF. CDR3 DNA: TGTGCCAGCAGCACCTCTTTGCGGGAGACCCAGTACTTC. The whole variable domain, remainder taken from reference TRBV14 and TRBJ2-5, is EAGVTQFPSHSVIEKGQTVTLRCDPISGHDNLYWYRRVMGKEIKFLLHFVKESKQDESGMPNNRFLAERTGGTYSTLKVQPAELEDSGVYFCASSTSLRETQYFGPGTRLLVL.